This note documents a single TCR beta chain sequence. What it binds is unknown. The data stem from a study of a mutant IDH1 vaccine in newly diagnosed glioma. Sample time point: week 23, last vaccination. Each dose delivered 300 ug of mutant IDH1 20-mer peptide subcutaneously with imiquimod. Between the trimmed V and J ends, which lost 3 bases and 0 bases, there was a span of 13 bases. Germline V lookup: CDR1 SQVTM, CDR2 ANQGSEA. There are 15 residues in the CDR3. Assay used: immunoSEQ multiplex PCR; TCRdb lists only in-frame clones, some missing. Here the sample spans almost 85,000 clones, 65% to 90% being singletons.

J is TRBJ2-3 and V is TRBV29-1, with D perhaps matching TRBD2 (7 bases). The sequencing used PBMCs, collected from a glioma patient whose treatment included an IDH1 peptide vaccine. This clonotype was obtained from a man between 25 and 39 years old with glioma. Some clones in this sample may be carry-over from other donors' samples. The CDR3 bases are TGCAGCGTTGAGGGGGCGGGGGTTAGCACAGATACGCAGTATTTT. The encoded protein is CSVEGAGVSTDTQYF.